Listed below are T cell receptor beta chains from one sample, sequenced in a study of T cell responses to AZD1222 COVID-19 vaccine. Data came from immunoSEQ multiplex PCR; TCRdb stores just in-frame clones and leaves some out. The sample lists over 100,000 clones, approximately 91% occurring once. Sequences were derived from peripheral blood, sampled on day 0 of AZD1222 vaccination. Receptors were obtained from an adult in good health. CDR3s include the opening cysteine and the closing phenylalanine or tryptophan. A D gene is named only where the DNA matches it firmly. Clone size appears in some rows only: once, few, many, or a class for an expanded clone.

TRBJ2-7,NA,TRBD1,TRBV29-1,TGCAGCGTTGAATTGACAGGGCTCTACGAGCAGTACTTC,CSVELTGLYEQYF
TRBJ2-1,NA,TRBD1,TRBV18,TGTGCCAGCTCACCACGGGGACAGGGGGCGCCGGATGAGCAGTTCTTC,CASSPRGQGAPDEQFF
TRBJ1-3,NA,NA,TRBV10-3,TGTGCCATCAGTGGTGGCGCCGGTCAGGTTGGAAACACCATATATTTT,CAISGGAGQVGNTIYF
TRBJ1-1,few,NA,TRBV6-4,TGTGCCAGCAGCATGGGGGTACTAGGTGACACTGAAGCTTTCTTT,CASSMGVLGDTEAFF
TRBJ1-6,once,NA,TRBV6-4,TGTGCCAGCAGTGCCGTGGCCGGCAGCTCCTATAATTCACCCCTCCACTTT,CASSAVAGSSYNSPLHF
TRBJ1-1,NA,TRBD1,TRBV11-3,TGTGCCAGCAGCCAGAGACAGGGCACTGAAGCTTTCTTT,CASSQRQGTEAFF
TRBJ1-1,few,NA,TRBV7-2,TGTGCCAGCAGCTTAGACCCAAACACTGAAGCTTTCTTT,CASSLDPNTEAFF
TRBJ1-2,once,NA,TRBV14,TGTGCCAGCAGCCAACACAGGGAGGTACGGAGCGGCTACACCTTC,CASSQHREVRSGYTF
TRBJ2-3,NA,NA,TRBV7-9,TGTGCCAGCAGCTTTGAAGGACGCACAGATACGCAGTATTTT,CASSFEGRTDTQYF
TRBJ1-1,NA,TRBD1,TRBV3-1/TRBV3-2,TGTGCCAGCAGCCAAGATTTCCTCACACAGGGGGGGTTCACTGAAGCTTTCTTT,CASSQDFLTQGGFTEAFF
TRBJ1-2,NA,TRBD1,TRBV2,TGTGCCAGCAGTATTGGACAGGTCTATGGCTACACCTTC,CASSIGQVYGYTF
TRBJ1-5,NA,NA,TRBV18,TGTGCCAGCTCACCCGGGGCGGGGCCGAATCAGCCCCAGCATTTT,CASSPGAGPNQPQHF
TRBJ1-1,few,NA,TRBV7-9,TGTGCCAGCAGCCGAGGTCAGGGGAACACTGAAGCTTTCTTT,CASSRGQGNTEAFF
TRBJ2-1,NA,NA,TRBV12-3/TRBV12-4,TGTGCCAGCAGTTTAGCGAAGGGGAATGAGCAGTTCTTC,CASSLAKGNEQFF
TRBJ1-5,NA,NA,TRBV30,TGTGCCTGGGCGAGGGCAGGTTTAACAAATCAGCCCCAGCATTTT,CAWARAGLTNQPQHF
TRBJ2-7,once,NA,TRBV29-1,TGCAGCGTTGGAGTGGTGAGTGAGCAGTACTTC,CSVGVVSEQYF
TRBJ1-2,once,NA,TRBV19,TGTGCCGTGGATCGAGATCCATACGGCTACACCTTC,CAVDRDPYGYTF
TRBJ1-1,NA,NA,TRBV11-3,TGTGCCAGCAGCTTAGGGGGTGGCCAAGCTTTCTTT,CASSLGGGQAFF
TRBJ1-2,NA,NA,TRBV9,TGTGCCAGCAGCCAATCTCCCTATGGCTACACCTTC,CASSQSPYGYTF
TRBJ2-2,once,TRBD2,TRBV7-2,TGTGCCAGCAGCCAGGGACTAGCGGGGGGCCCCACCGGGGAGCTGTTTTTT,CASSQGLAGGPTGELFF
TRBJ1-4,NA,NA,TRBV29-1,TGCAGCGTTCAACTTCGACCGGGGGCGCTTGAAAAACTGTTTTTT,CSVQLRPGALEKLFF
TRBJ1-2,NA,TRBD1,TRBV18,TGTGCCAGCTCACTAACAGGGGAGGAAACCTTC,CASSLTGEETF
TRBJ2-5,NA,NA,TRBV30,TGTGCCTGGAGTGAATATGAGACCCAGTACTTC,CAWSEYETQYF
TRBJ2-2,NA,NA,TRBV7-2,TGTGCCAGCAGCTTTCACAGCACCGGGGAGCTGTTTTTT,CASSFHSTGELFF
TRBJ2-3,NA,NA,TRBV29-1,TGCAGCGTAAAGTCCCAACGCCAGTTCGAAGATACGCAGTATTTT,CSVKSQRQFEDTQYF
TRBJ2-7,NA,NA,TRBV2,TGTGCCAGCGGGTCCCGGGATGTGTCAGGGGAGCAGTACTTC,CASGSRDVSGEQYF
TRBJ1-6,NA,TRBD1,TRBV18,TGTGCCAGCTCACCCCTGGACAGGGGGCGCCCAGGTGGTTCACCCCTCCACTTT,CASSPLDRGRPGGSPLHF
TRBJ1-5,NA,NA,TRBV7-9,TGTGCCAGCAGCTTAGATGGTCGAGATCAGCCCCAGCATTTT,CASSLDGRDQPQHF
TRBJ2-3,once,NA,TRBV19,TGTGCCAGTAGTATGTGGCAGGGGACTCGAAATACGCAGTATTTT,CASSMWQGTRNTQYF
TRBJ2-5,NA,NA,TRBV30,TGTGCCTGGGGATACGACAGGTTGGCCGACTTC,CAWGYDRLADF
TRBJ1-2,NA,TRBD1,TRBV7-8,TGTGCCAGCAGCTTTGACAGGGGACCGGGCGGCTACACCTTC,CASSFDRGPGGYTF
TRBJ1-5,NA,TRBD1,TRBV19,TGTGCCAGTAGTATTAACGGACAGGGGACGGACGGGCCCCAGCATTTT,CASSINGQGTDGPQHF